Below are 21 T cell receptor beta chains sequenced from a single sample in a study of control samples from healthy donors and cancer patients. Profiling relied on immunoSEQ multiplex PCR, and the TCRdb table lists in-frame clones only, not all of them. The sample has around 180,000 clones, about 86% seen once; the top ten hold roughly 5.3%. Sequencing was done on a sample of blood. The receptor source for this set is a woman in her 30s in good health.

This clone was observed a handful of times. The chain uses TRBV6-1 and TRBJ1-1; D gene ambiguous. V shed 3 bases and J shed 4 bases, with 12 bases lying between them. This CDR3 is built from 14 residues. Germline V CDR1 and CDR2: MNHNS, SASEGT. Written as DNA, the CDR3 is TGTGCCAGCAGTGATTCAGGAGGGAGCACTGAAGCTTTCTTT. It translates to CASSDSGGSTEAFF.

The rearrangement uses TRBV2 and TRBJ1-6; 9 bases fit TRBD1. CDR1 is SNHLY and CDR2 is FYNNEI in the germline V gene. CDR3 length equals 15 residues. Unmatched junction bases numbered 8, after V lost 7 bases and J lost 7 bases. CDR3 sequence reads: CASNPGQGGNSPLHF. CDR3 DNA sequence: TGTGCCAGCAACCCGGGACAGGGAGGGAATTCACCCCTCCACTTT.

V is TRBV19 and J is TRBJ2-5, with D hard to call. This CDR3 spans 13 amino acids. The V gene's germline CDR1 is LNHDA and CDR2 SQIVND (reference sequence). Trimming pared 3 bases from V and 2 bases from J, leaving 7 bases between. CDR3 protein: CASSILVQETQYF. The CDR3 region has the DNA TGTGCCAGTAGTATCTTGGTACAAGAGACCCAGTACTTC. Based on the CDR3 plus reference TRBV19 and TRBJ2-5, the full variable domain is DGGITQSPKYLFRKEGQNVTLSCEQNLNHDAMYWYRQDPGQGLRLIYYSQIVNDFQKGDIAEGYSVSREKKESFPLTVTSAQKNPTAFYLCASSILVQETQYFGPGTRLLVL.

The gene calls are TRBV6-5 and TRBJ2-7; TRBD2 agrees at 9 bases. V trimming: 6 bases; J trimming: 3 bases; junction bases outside the gene matches: 3. Germline-derived CDR1 and CDR2 are MNHEY and SVGAGI. This CDR3 contains 13 residues. CDR3 nucleotide sequence: TGTGCCAGCAGATTTAGCGGGGGCTACGAGCAGTACTTC. It translates to CASRFSGGYEQYF.

This clone has only a few counts. The V call is TRBV11-2, the J call TRBJ1-2, with D possibly matching TRBD1 (5 bases). Trimming removed 3 bases at V and 2 bases at J, with 10 bases between. The germline V gene has CDR1 SGHAT and CDR2 FQNNGV. This CDR3 region has 14 residues. This CDR3 is CASSFNGQNYGYTF. Written as DNA, the CDR3 is TGTGCCAGCAGCTTTAATGGACAAAACTATGGCTACACCTTC.

The V call is TRBV5-1, the J call TRBJ2-1; no definite D call. Trimming took off 1 base at V and 8 bases at J, with 10 bases between the two ends. CDR1 is SGHRS, CDR2 YFSETQ, per germline. The CDR3 sequence is 13 residues long. The CDR3 DNA reads TGCGCCAGCAGCTTGCAGGTTGTCGATGAGCAGTTCTTC. This gives the protein CASSLQVVDEQFF.

The genes are TRBV9 and TRBJ1-5; D might be TRBD1 (6 bases). The CDR3 has 16 residues. V lost 0 bases and J lost 2, with 12 bases in between. Looked up from germline, CDR1 is SGDLS and CDR2 is YYNGEE. CDR3 DNA sequence: TGTGCCAGCAGCGTAGGGGCAGGGGAAGGCAATCAGCCCCAGCATTTT. Translated, it gives CASSVGAGEGNQPQHF.

The chain uses TRBV5-1 and TRBJ2-4; TRBD1 matches 9 bases. Unmatched junction bases numbered 8, after V lost 0 bases and J lost 7 bases. The CDR3 extends over 16 amino acids. Germline loops: CDR1 SGHRS, CDR2 YFSETQ. Written as DNA, the CDR3 is TGCGCCAGCAGCTTGGACCGCGGGACAGGGCTGAACATTCAGTACTTC. Translated, it gives CASSLDRGTGLNIQYF. Supplemented by reference TRBV5-1 and TRBJ2-4, the full variable domain reads KAGVTQTPRYLIKTRGQQVTLSCSPISGHRSVSWYQQTPGQGLQFLFEYFSETQRNKGNFPGRFSGRQFSNSRSEMNVSTLELGDSALYLCASSLDRGTGLNIQYFGAGTRLSVL.

V is TRBV6-5 and J is TRBJ1-1; maybe TRBD1 (6 bases). The CDR3 is 14 residues long. Trimming removed 6 bases from V and 1 base from J, with 12 bases in between. Germline-derived CDR1 and CDR2 are MNHEY and SVGAGI. This chain's CDR3 is CASRTGFTNTEAFF. For the CDR3, the DNA is TGTGCCAGCAGAACAGGGTTCACGAACACTGAAGCTTTCTTT.

This chain links TRBV2 with TRBJ2-4; TRBD1 or TRBD2 may be the D gene (5 bases each). Trimming stripped 6 bases from V and 5 bases from J, with 8 bases between. CDR1 is SNHLY, CDR2 FYNNEI, per germline. CDR3 length: 12 residues. The CDR3 nucleotides are TGTGCCAGCAGAGGGACCCAAAACATTCAGTACTTC. It is translated as CASRGTQNIQYF. Full variable domain (rest looked up from reference TRBV2 and TRBJ2-4): EPEVTQTPSHQVTQMGQEVILRCVPISNHLYFYWYRQILGQKVEFLVSFYNNEISEKSEIFDDQFSVERPDGSNFTLKIRSTKLEDSAMYFCASRGTQNIQYFGAGTRLSVL.

The chain has TRBV7-9 and TRBJ1-2; D may be TRBD1 (5 bases). Germline V gene data show CDR1 as SEHNR and CDR2 as FQNEAQ (reference sequence). V lost 6 bases, J lost 3 bases, and 5 bases lay in between. The CDR3 runs to 11 residues. The CDR3 DNA reads TGTGCCAGCAGGGGGGACTATGGCTACACCTTC. Its protein product is CASRGDYGYTF.

The V gene is TRBV24-1, the J gene TRBJ1-2; 11 bases fit TRBD1. Germline-derived CDR1 and CDR2 are KGHDR and SFDVKD. J lost 4 bases, V lost 4 bases, and 4 bases had no gene match. There are 15 residues in the CDR3. The CDR3 is CATSEAGTGGYGYTF. The CDR3 bases are TGTGCCACCAGTGAGGCCGGGACAGGGGGCTATGGCTACACCTTC.

As DNA, the CDR3 is TGTGCCAGCAGCAACATGGACAGCTATAATGAAAAACTGTTTTTT. Translation: CASSNMDSYNEKLFF. V and J are TRBV6-5 and TRBJ1-4, with D maybe TRBD1 (6 bases). The CDR3 is 15 amino acids. The germline V gene encodes CDR1 MNHEY and CDR2 SVGAGI. V was pared by 6 bases and J by 4 bases, with 15 bases between.

The V call is TRBV29-1, the J call TRBJ1-5, with a possible D match to TRBD1 (6 bases). CDR1 is SQVTM and CDR2 is ANQGSEA in the germline V gene. Trimming left V 3 bases short and J 2 bases short, with 17 bases between. There are 16 residues in the CDR3. The CDR3 nucleotides read TGCAGCGTTGAGGGTTGGGGGCTCACGGGCAATCAGCCCCAGCATTTT. Protein sequence: CSVEGWGLTGNQPQHF.

Here the CDR3 reads CASRTAGEGDTQYF. The CDR3 coding sequence is TGTGCCAGTAGAACGGCGGGGGAGGGAGATACGCAGTATTTT. The chain couples TRBV19 to TRBJ2-3; TRBD2 matches 7 bases. This CDR3 has 14 amino acids. Unmatched junction bases numbered 8, after V lost 6 bases and J lost 5 bases. Germline V gene lookup returns CDR1 LNHDA and CDR2 SQIVND (reference sequence).

This clone was found once. V gene TRBV29-1 combines with J gene TRBJ2-1, with TRBD2 as a possible D gene (6 bases). The germline V gene has CDR1 SQVTM and CDR2 ANQGSEA. The CDR3 spans 15 residues. V was pared by 1 base and J by 4 bases, with 14 bases between. CDR3 DNA sequence: TGCAGCGTTGAAGGTTGGGGGGTAACGTACAATGAGCAGTTCTTC. Translated: CSVEGWGVTYNEQFF.

This chain links TRBV28 with TRBJ1-5; 7 nucleotides match TRBD1. Trimming removed 5 bases from V and 0 bases from J; junction bases left unmatched: 10. The CDR3 runs to 17 residues. Germline V gene data show CDR1 as MDHEN and CDR2 as SYDVKM. The CDR3 DNA reads as TGTGCCAGCAGTACCCCGAGGGAGGGGGCTAGCAATCAGCCCCAGCATTTT. Protein sequence: CASSTPREGASNQPQHF.

The V and J genes are TRBV3-1 (or the pseudogene TRBV3-2) and TRBJ2-1, with 9 bases aligning to TRBD1. The germline CDR1 and CDR2 sequences are LGHDT and YNNKEL (reference sequence). This CDR3 spans 15 amino acids. The V segment lost 4 bases and the J segment 6 bases; nucleotides outside the gene matches: 7. The DNA of the CDR3 is TGTGCCAGCAGCCCGGGACAGGGCTTGGGCAATGAGCAGTTCTTC. As protein: CASSPGQGLGNEQFF.

The gene calls are TRBV6-1 and TRBJ2-7, with 8 bases that match TRBD2. Unmatched junction bases numbered 7, after V lost 0 bases and J lost 0 bases. The germline V gene encodes CDR1 MNHNS and CDR2 SASEGT. The CDR3 length is 17 residues. CDR3 region: CASSEAGRGGPSYEQYV. CDR3 in DNA: TGTGCCAGCAGTGAAGCAGGACGGGGGGGCCCCTCCTACGAGCAGTACGTC.

This clone was recorded once. The chain carries TRBV5-1 and TRBJ2-7, with 12 bases identical to TRBD2. The ends lost 2 bases at V and 6 bases at J; junction bases unmatched: 9. The V gene's germline CDR1 is SGHRS and CDR2 YFSETQ. This CDR3 spans 16 amino acids. CDR3 residues: CASSFGLAGNGGEQYF. The DNA of the CDR3 is TGCGCCAGCAGCTTTGGACTAGCGGGAAATGGGGGCGAGCAGTACTTC.

The V and J genes are TRBV4-1 and TRBJ1-5, with D possibly being TRBD1 (5 bases). V was clipped by 0 bases and J by 4 bases, with 10 bases between them. CDR3 length: 15 residues. Germline values: CDR1 MGHRA, CDR2 YSYEKL. Here the CDR3 reads CASSQDSGWNQPQHF. The CDR3 DNA follows: TGCGCCAGCAGCCAAGATTCAGGGTGGAATCAGCCCCAGCATTTT.